These 2 T cell receptor beta chains were sequenced from one sample in a study of pediatric ulcerative colitis. Sequenced by immunoSEQ multiplex PCR; TCRdb stores in-frame clones only, minus some. Of more than 50,000 clones listed, about 80% are singletons. The sequenced material came from blood. These receptors were obtained from a boy younger than 18 with moderate ulcerative colitis.

V gene TRBV28 combines with J gene TRBJ1-1; D is uncertain. There are 13 residues in the CDR3. CDR1 is MDHEN and CDR2 is SYDVKM in the germline V gene. The V end was cut by 5 bases, the J end by 0 bases, with 7 bases between. The CDR3 DNA sequence: TGTGCCAGCAGTATAAAGATGAACACTGAAGCTTTCTTT. Translation gives CASSIKMNTEAFF.

This clone was detected only once. The chain employs TRBV28 and TRBJ1-2; D may be TRBD1 (6 bases). Between the trimmed V and J ends, which lost 6 bases and 6 bases, there was a span of 17 bases. Germline CDR1 is MDHEN and CDR2 is SYDVKM. The CDR3 contains 14 residues. The CDR3 region is CASRRARGGHGYTF. The DNA for the CDR3 is TGTGCCAGCAGAAGGGCCCGCGGGGGGCATGGCTACACCTTC.